The entry below gives a single T cell receptor beta chain sequence along with its context. The antigen it binds to is not known. The record has no base qualities; no much larger clone is one base away. Libraries came from the immunoSEQ multiplex PCR assay. The authors' pipeline ran thus. A statistical classification framework was built for diagnosing cytomegalovirus status from the catalog of TCR beta chain sequences. TCRdb carries this immuneACCESS record with in-frame sequences only. Its versions omit some clonotypes, under half of them owing to an unresolved V gene in the studies checked, with the rest unexplained. The DNA was the basis for D and trimming; V, J and clone size are from that table. Present in this sample are over 85,000 clones, roughly 80% of which were seen just once. Roughly an eighth of the sample is taken by the ten largest. The sample originates from a study of cytomegalovirus exposure and HLA in healthy donors (dated by TCRdb to 2017 to 2019). General notes on the study: The 500 to 800 repertoires of the first cohort and the approximately 110 validation repertoires were produced on the same platform, according to a later analysis. The aim of the study was to test whether cataloging public T cell receptors could identify signatures of past pathogen exposure. A separate validation cohort of 90 to 150 different subjects was used in addition to the 666-subject first cohort. To predict cytomegalovirus infection status, the study brought together high-throughput TCR immunosequencing, statistical association of individual TCRs with disease status, and machine learning.

Taken from the germline V gene, the CDR1 and CDR2 loops are LGHNT and FRNRAP. V loses 6 bases of germline sequence and J loses 1 base, and the interval between the two ends is 9 bases. Spanning cysteine to phenylalanine, the CDR3 consists of 13 amino acids. Only CDR3 DNA remains: 39 bases, in frame from the first base. Separate from the roughly 650-subject first cohort, the validation cohort of around 130 subjects was the group to which the donors belonged. Here is what the overall study found, with its caveats: In a later analysis, TCRs clustered in the first cohort were found to also tend to co-occur in the 120 or so validation repertoires, with 90% to 95% of cluster scores above 0. According to the authors, the approach could potentially be generalized to other disease states and immunological phenotypes. A later analysis lacked HLA typing for the validation cohort, so it scored co-occurrence in that cohort across all 120 or so repertoires. In the study, around 150 TCR beta chains were listed as associated with cytomegalovirus. In vitro tests confirmed that a few of the cytomegalovirus-associated TCR beta chains recognize cytomegalovirus antigens. The classifier was reported to diagnose cytomegalovirus status with high specificity and sensitivity in both the original and validation cohorts. Across donors, most TCR sequences were observed very rarely, whereas some public TCRs were present in many individuals.

The sequence joins TRBV12-5 to TRBJ1-1, with TRBD1 as a weak D call on 6 bases. This receptor was taken from a woman under 30 in good health and CMV-seropositive. The specimen was PBMCs. The DNA sequence is TGTGCTAGTGGGGGGGCTGCGAACACTGAAGCTTTCTTT. Its coded protein is CASGGAANTEAFF.